This passage covers 32 T cell receptor beta chains from one sample sequenced in a study of blood T cell repertoires in COVID-19. Generated by immunoSEQ multiplex PCR, the TCRdb table keeps only in-frame clones and is missing some. The data show 100,000 or so clones, about 78% seen once. The sequenced sample consisted of peripheral blood. The origin of the receptors is a woman at least 80 years old with acute or convalescent COVID-19.

This clone was found a few times. The rearrangement links TRBV24-1 to TRBJ2-2, with TRBD1 matching 10 bases. The length of the CDR3 is 16 residues. The germline V gene encodes CDR1 KGHDR and CDR2 SFDVKD. Germline trimming cut 2 bases from V and 4 bases from J; bases unmatched to any gene: 3. Here the CDR3 DNA reads TGTGCCACCAGTGATTCCGGGACAGGGGTCACCGGGGAGCTGTTTTTT. Amino acids: CATSDSGTGVTGELFF.

This clone occurred a few times. This chain links TRBV27 with TRBJ1-1; 7 nucleotides line up with TRBD1. CDR3 length: 14 residues. With 6 bases clipped from V and 11 bases from J, the junction kept 15 bases outside the gene matches. In germline, CDR1 is MNHEY, CDR2 SMNVEV (reference sequence). The CDR3 DNA sequence: TGTGCCAGCAGCCCCGGGACAGTCCGCTACGGTGCTTTCTTT. Amino acid sequence: CASSPGTVRYGAFF.

The genes are TRBV6-2 or TRBV6-3 and TRBJ1-6; the D is unclear. The V end was cut by 5 bases, the J end by 6 bases, with 8 bases between. The CDR3 extends over 13 amino acids. Germline V gene lookup returns CDR1 MNHEY and CDR2 SVGEGT. This CDR3 is CASSITSNSPLHF. The CDR3 region has the DNA TGTGCCAGCAGTATTACATCTAATTCACCCCTCCACTTT.

The gene calls are TRBV30 and TRBJ2-1; D is unclear. CDR1 GTSNPN and CDR2 SVGIG come from the germline V gene (reference sequence). The CDR3 spans 15 residues. V was pared by 1 base and J by 6 bases, with 16 bases between. This chain's CDR3 is CAWSGGLQVGNEQFF. Written as DNA, the CDR3 is TGTGCCTGGAGTGGTGGGCTCCAGGTCGGCAATGAGCAGTTCTTC.

The V and J genes are TRBV9 and TRBJ2-5; possible D gene TRBD2, 6 bases. Germline CDR1 SGDLS, CDR2 YYNGEE. The CDR3 is 14 amino acids. V was clipped by 0 bases and J by 5 bases, with 11 bases between them. Here the CDR3 reads CASSVAEGSETQYF. CDR3 sequence (DNA): TGTGCCAGCAGCGTAGCGGAGGGTTCGGAGACCCAGTACTTC.

This clone appeared a few times. This chain joins TRBV5-6 and TRBJ1-2; maybe TRBD1 (5 bases). Germline V gives CDR1 SGHDT, CDR2 YYEEEE. The CDR3 totals 15 residues. With 7 bases removed from V and 4 bases from J, the gap between germline ends came to 20 bases. In DNA form, the CDR3 reads TGTGCCAGCGGCAGGAACGGTGGGGCGTTCTATGGCTACACCTTC. It translates to CASGRNGGAFYGYTF. Variable domain in full (rest from reference TRBV5-6 and TRBJ1-2): DAGVTQSPTHLIKTRGQQVTLRCSPKSGHDTVSWYQQALGQGPQFIFQYYEEEERQRGNFPDRFSGHQFPNYSSELNVNALLLGDSALYLCASGRNGGAFYGYTFGSGTRLTVV.

CDR3 residues: CASSLGPANYGYTF. CDR3 nucleotide sequence: TGTGCCAGCAGCTTAGGTCCAGCTAACTATGGCTACACCTTC. The chain combines TRBV7-2 with TRBJ1-2; no reliable D call. Trimming pared 1 base from V and 0 bases from J, leaving 6 bases between. The germline gives CDR1 SGHTA, CDR2 FQGNSA. The CDR3 runs 14 residues.

The CDR3 sequence: CASPRGLNYGYTF. The CDR3, as DNA: TGTGCCAGCCCCAGGGGGCTTAACTATGGCTACACCTTC. The V call is TRBV6-5, the J call TRBJ1-2, with 8 positions matching TRBD1. The CDR3 is 13 amino acids. V shed 8 bases, J shed 1 base, and the junction held 3 bases outside the gene matches. Germline V gives CDR1 MNHEY, CDR2 SVGAGI.

J is TRBJ1-1 and V is TRBV19; D is unresolved. The CDR3 consists of 15 residues. The V gene's germline CDR1 is LNHDA and CDR2 SQIVND (reference sequence). The V and J ends lost 0 bases and 6 bases respectively, with 14 bases between them. CDR3 residues: CASSIDGRAAAEAFF. The CDR3, as DNA: TGTGCCAGTAGTATAGATGGGAGGGCCGCCGCTGAAGCTTTCTTT.

CDR3 amino acids: CASSKFPWAGVYEQYF. Written as DNA, the CDR3 is TGTGCCAGCAGCAAATTCCCCTGGGCAGGGGTATACGAGCAGTACTTC. The gene calls are TRBV21-1 and TRBJ2-7; the table's D gene call, TRBD1, was not cross checked with the DNA. TRBV21-1 is labeled a pseudogene. The CDR3 spans 16 residues.

The rearrangement uses TRBV28 and TRBJ2-7; 7 bases align to TRBD2. This CDR3 spans 15 amino acids. From germline, CDR1 is MDHEN and CDR2 SYDVKM. Unmatched junction bases numbered 8, after V lost 3 bases and J lost 3 bases. The DNA for the CDR3 is TGTGCCAGCAGTTTCTCCACTAGCGCTGGCTACGAGCAGTACTTC. As protein: CASSFSTSAGYEQYF.

The V and J genes are TRBV30 and TRBJ1-5, with 7 positions matching TRBD1. From germline, CDR1 is GTSNPN and CDR2 SVGIG (reference sequence). The junction had 4 bases not matched to a gene; V was cut back by 2 bases and J by 9 bases. The CDR3 runs 12 residues. The CDR3 spells CAWSKGQPPQHF. In DNA form, the CDR3 reads TGTGCCTGGAGTAAGGGACAGCCGCCCCAGCATTTT.

J is TRBJ2-7 and V is TRBV5-4; 9 bases map to TRBD2. Germline CDR1 SGHNT, CDR2 YYREEE (reference sequence). The CDR3 sequence is 16 residues long. Unmatched junction bases numbered 9, after V lost 5 bases and J lost 0 bases. Here the CDR3 DNA reads TGTGCCAGCAGTCCCGGGGGTAGCGGGAGCTCCTACGAGCAGTACTTC. It specifies CASSPGGSGSSYEQYF.

CDR3 sequence reads: CASSFVQGGTEAFF. In DNA form, the CDR3 reads TGCGCCAGCAGCTTTGTACAGGGTGGGACTGAAGCTTTCTTT. The chain has TRBV5-1 and TRBJ1-1, with a possible D match to TRBD1 (6 bases). The CDR3 spans 14 residues. The germline V gene has CDR1 SGHRS and CDR2 YFSETQ. V was trimmed by 2 bases and J by 5 bases, leaving 13 bases between them.

The rearrangement joins TRBV4-1 to TRBJ2-2, with 7 bases fitting TRBD1. This CDR3 has 15 residues. J lost 1 base, V lost 4 bases, and 3 bases had no gene match. Germline V lookup: CDR1 MGHRA, CDR2 YSYEKL. In DNA, the CDR3 is TGCGCCAGCAGCCTCCGACAGGGGAACACCGGGGAGCTGTTTTTT. Amino acid sequence: CASSLRQGNTGELFF.

The chain carries TRBV6-1 and TRBJ1-6, with no clear D. There are 12 residues in the CDR3. Germline lookup yields CDR1 MNHNS and CDR2 SASEGT. V lost 1 base and J lost 12, with 7 bases in between. CDR3 amino acids: CASSEGTRPLHF. The CDR3 DNA reads as TGTGCCAGCAGTGAAGGAACTAGACCCCTCCACTTT.

The CDR3 sequence: CATSTLAGVDSYNSPLHF. In DNA form, the CDR3 reads TGTGCCACCAGCACCCTCGCGGGGGTAGACTCCTATAATTCACCCCTCCACTTT. The chain links TRBV15 to TRBJ1-6, with D tentatively TRBD1 (5 bases). Trimming took 4 bases from V and 0 from J, leaving 16 bases between them. Germline V gives CDR1 LNHNV, CDR2 YYDKDF (reference sequence). The CDR3 contains 18 residues.

The V gene is TRBV24-1, the J gene TRBJ2-6; 10 nucleotides line up with TRBD1. CDR1 and CDR2 (germline): KGHDR, SFDVKD. J was trimmed by 2 bases and V by 4 bases; bases with no gene match: 4. The CDR3 consists of 17 residues. The CDR3 DNA is TGTGCCACCAGTGAGGCCGGGACAGGGGCTGGGGCCAACGTCCTGACTTTC. Amino acids: CATSEAGTGAGANVLTF.

This clone was detected a few times. The gene calls are TRBV5-1 and TRBJ2-3; D may be TRBD2 (6 bases). The CDR3 has 13 residues. V was clipped by 4 bases and J by 0 bases, with 6 bases between them. CDR1 SGHRS and CDR2 YFSETQ come from the germline V gene. CDR3 residues: CASSGTSTDTQYF. As DNA, the CDR3 is TGCGCCAGCAGCGGGACTAGCACAGATACGCAGTATTTT.

This chain uses TRBV2 with TRBJ2-5; possible D gene TRBD2, 6 bases. The ends were cut back, 6 bases at V and 4 bases at J, with 12 bases in the middle. The CDR3 extends over 13 amino acids. CDR1 is SNHLY and CDR2 is FYNNEI in the germline V gene. The CDR3 loop reads CASSRGIGETQYF. The DNA of the CDR3 is TGTGCCAGCAGCCGCGGGATCGGAGAGACCCAGTACTTC.

The rearrangement links TRBV7-2 to TRBJ1-5, with D hard to call. V lost 1 base and J lost 3, with 10 bases in between. This CDR3 has 15 residues. Per the germline V gene, CDR1 is SGHTA and CDR2 is FQGNSA. CDR3 sequence (DNA): TGTGCCAGCAGCTTAGATAGCCGTTTCAATCAGCCCCAGCATTTT. Protein sequence: CASSLDSRFNQPQHF.

The sample holds many counts of this clone. The chain recombines TRBV7-2 with TRBJ2-7; D not certain. Trimming left V 4 bases short and J 0 bases short, with 13 bases between. From germline, CDR1 is SGHTA and CDR2 FQGNSA. This CDR3 is 15 amino acids long. The CDR3 DNA sequence: TGTGCCAGCAGCTGGTCGATCCTTAGCTCCTACGAGCAGTACTTC. As protein: CASSWSILSSYEQYF. Combining the CDR3 with reference TRBV7-2 and TRBJ2-7 gives the whole variable domain GAGVSQSPSNKVTEKGKDVELRCDPISGHTALYWYRQSLGQGLEFLIYFQGNSAPDKSGLPSDRFSAERTGGSVSTLTIQRTQQEDSAVYLCASSWSILSSYEQYFGPGTRLTVT.

J is TRBJ1-6 and V is TRBV19, with D possibly being TRBD1 (6 bases). The CDR3 totals 14 residues. V was clipped by 9 bases and J by 0 bases, with 9 bases between them. CDR1 and CDR2 (germline): LNHDA, SQIVND (reference sequence). Written as DNA, the CDR3 is TGTGCCAGCCACAGGGACTCCTATAATTCACCCCTCCACTTT. As protein: CASHRDSYNSPLHF.

J is TRBJ1-2 and V is TRBV28, with a possible D match to TRBD1 (6 bases). V was cut by 3 bases and J by 4 bases, with 12 bases left in between. Germline V gene data show CDR1 as MDHEN and CDR2 as SYDVKM. The CDR3 runs 14 residues. The CDR3 spells CASSFLQGAYGYTF. CDR3 nucleotides: TGTGCCAGCAGTTTCTTACAGGGAGCCTATGGCTACACCTTC.

This chain joins TRBV5-1 and TRBJ2-5; 10 positions match TRBD1. Germline lookup yields CDR1 SGHRS and CDR2 YFSETQ. The CDR3 runs to 15 residues. Trimming cost V 2 bases and J 3 bases; bases outside gene matches: 4. CDR3 loop: CASSFGGTGEETQYF. In nucleotides, the CDR3 is TGCGCCAGCAGCTTCGGGGGGACAGGGGAAGAGACCCAGTACTTC.

This rearrangement joins TRBV5-1 to TRBJ1-1; TRBD1 agrees at 9 bases. Germline V lookup: CDR1 SGHRS, CDR2 YFSETQ. The CDR3 is made up of 15 amino acids. J was trimmed by 1 base and V by 4 bases; bases with no gene match: 5. In DNA form, the CDR3 reads TGCGCCAGCAGCGAAATGGGACAGGGGAACACTGAAGCTTTCTTT. Its protein is CASSEMGQGNTEAFF.

In DNA form, the CDR3 reads TGTGCCAGCAGCTTAGGGCCGGAGTACACAGATACGCAGTATTTT. This gives the protein CASSLGPEYTDTQYF. V and J are TRBV11-2 and TRBJ2-3; D is undetermined. The V end lost 1 base, the J end lost 2 bases, and 10 bases lay between the germline ends. The germline CDR1 and CDR2 sequences are SGHAT and FQNNGV. This CDR3 comprises 15 residues.

V is TRBV19 and J is TRBJ1-5; the D is unclear. There are 12 residues in the CDR3. The germline CDR1 and CDR2 sequences are LNHDA and SQIVND (reference sequence). V lost 6 bases, J lost 4 bases, and 7 bases lay in between. CDR3 DNA sequence: TGTGCCAGTAGGGTCAGAAATCAGCCCCAGCATTTT. This translates into CASRVRNQPQHF.

V is TRBV4-1 and J is TRBJ1-5, with 9 bases aligning to TRBD1. Unmatched junction bases numbered 7, after V lost 0 bases and J lost 4 bases. Germline CDR1 and CDR2: MGHRA and YSYEKL. The CDR3 spans 17 residues. The CDR3 DNA reads TGCGCCAGCAGCCAAGAAACACCGGGACAGGGTAATCAGCCCCAGCATTTT. Amino acids: CASSQETPGQGNQPQHF.

The rearrangement uses TRBV5-1 and TRBJ1-2; 7 nucleotides agree with TRBD1. CDR1 is SGHRS, CDR2 YFSETQ, per germline. With V trimmed by 0 bases and J by 2 bases, 7 bases remained unmatched. The length of the CDR3 is 16 residues. The CDR3 region has the DNA TGCGCCAGCAGCTTGGCGGGGGACAGATTAAACTATGGCTACACCTTC. This gives the protein CASSLAGDRLNYGYTF.

This chain connects TRBV18 to TRBJ2-7, with no clear D. The CDR3 contains 15 residues. Trimming took 2 bases from V and 1 from J, leaving 12 bases between them. The germline V gene encodes CDR1 KGHSH and CDR2 LQKENI. The CDR3 sequence is CASSPYSGASYEQYF. In DNA form, the CDR3 reads TGTGCCAGCTCACCATATTCAGGTGCTTCCTACGAGCAGTACTTC. Filled out from reference TRBV18 and TRBJ2-7, the complete variable domain reads NAGVMQNPRHLVRRRGQEARLRCSPMKGHSHVYWYRQLPEEGLKFMVYLQKENIIDESGMPKERFSAEFPKEGPSILRIQQVVRGDSAAYFCASSPYSGASYEQYFGPGTRLTVT.

Worth noting for this clone: The same CDR3 also results from other DNA sequences found in this sample. This rearrangement joins TRBV18 to TRBJ2-5, with D maybe TRBD2 (5 bases). The CDR3 is 13 amino acids. Per the germline V gene, CDR1 is KGHSH and CDR2 is LQKENI. Trimming cost V 2 bases and J 3 bases, with 7 bases left between them. CDR3 amino acids: CASSPGREETQYF. CDR3 bases: TGTGCCAGCTCACCAGGGAGAGAAGAGACCCAGTACTTC.